These 27 T cell receptor beta chains share one sample of origin, sequenced in a study of early T cells in non-severe SARS-CoV-2 infection. From the 5' RACE reads, TCRdb called clonotypes with MiXCR, one entry per CDR3 protein. There are approximately 98,000 distinct CDR3 sequences in the sample; around 10% occur only once, and 3.1% lies in the top ten. Sequencing used whole blood. The receptors were sampled from an adult who was a healthcare worker with PCR-confirmed SARS-CoV-2 infection or an uninfected control (not recorded which).

This clonotype occurred many times. This rearrangement joins TRBV9 to TRBJ1-1; tentative D call: TRBD1 (5 bases). Germline-derived CDR1 and CDR2 are SGDLS and YYNGEE. Trimming took off 0 bases at V and 3 bases at J, with 18 bases between the two ends. The CDR3 consists of 17 residues. Here the CDR3 DNA reads TGTGCCAGCAGCGTAGTTGGGGCAGAAGGGTGGGACACTGAAGCTTTCTTT. It is translated as CASSVVGAEGWDTEAFF.

This clonotype was seen many times. V and J are TRBV12-5 and TRBJ2-3; D is tentatively TRBD1 or TRBD2 (7 bases each). Trimming removed 4 bases at V and 3 bases at J, with 17 bases between. This CDR3 is 16 amino acids long. Germline-derived CDR1 and CDR2 are LGHNT and FRNRAP. CDR3 in DNA: TGTGCTAGTGGTTCCAACCTCAGGGGGGGAACAGATACGCAGTATTTT. Amino acids: CASGSNLRGGTDTQYF.

This clonotype was recorded at least ten times. The chain employs TRBV6-6 and TRBJ2-1; D might be TRBD2 (6 bases). In germline, CDR1 is MNHNY, CDR2 SVGAGI (reference sequence). The CDR3 loop spans 12 amino acids. The ends were cut back, 7 bases at V and 4 bases at J, with 8 bases in the middle. This CDR3 is CASTTRYNEQFF. The CDR3 DNA follows: TGTGCCAGCACGACTAGATACAATGAGCAGTTCTTC.

This chain links TRBV9 with TRBJ2-4, with 8 bases matching TRBD1. The germline V gene encodes CDR1 SGDLS and CDR2 YYNGEE. This CDR3 has 14 amino acids. Trimming removed 3 bases from V and 5 bases from J; junction bases left unmatched: 4. CDR3 sequence reads: CASSATGAENIQYF. CDR3 DNA sequence: TGTGCCAGCAGCGCGACAGGGGCCGAAAACATTCAGTACTTC.

This clonotype showed up just a few times. This chain links TRBV6-5 with TRBJ2-5, with TRBD2 matching over 8 bases. Germline V gives CDR1 MNHEY, CDR2 SVGAGI. V trimming: 7 bases; J trimming: 1 base; junction bases outside the gene matches: 5. The CDR3 is made up of 14 amino acids. The CDR3, as DNA: TGTGCCAGCACTCCGGGGGGGAGCCAAGAGACCCAGTACTTC. The encoded protein is CASTPGGSQETQYF.

This clonotype was found many times. The chain joins TRBV24-1 to TRBJ2-1, with D maybe TRBD1 (6 bases). CDR1 and CDR2 from the germline V gene are KGHDR and SFDVKD. Trimming cost V 5 bases and J 13 bases, with 20 bases left between them. CDR3 size: 14 residues. CDR3 in amino acids: CATSGSATGHLQFF. DNA of the CDR3: TGTGCCACCAGTGGCTCGGCGACGGGACATTTACAGTTCTTC.

This clonotype has a handful of counts. The V call is TRBV2, the J call TRBJ2-1; either TRBD1 or TRBD2 may supply D (6 bases each). CDR1 is SNHLY, CDR2 FYNNEI, per germline. There are 14 residues in the CDR3. The CDR3 spells CASGGGSSYNEQFF. CDR3 nucleotide sequence: TGTGCAAGCGGAGGGGGAAGCTCCTACAATGAGCAGTTCTTC.

This clonotype was recorded at least ten times. J is TRBJ1-5 and V is TRBV20-1; D possibly corresponds to TRBD1 (5 bases). V gave up 3 bases and J gave up 3 bases, with 6 bases separating them. The CDR3 consists of 12 residues. Germline CDR1 DFQATT, CDR2 SNEGSKA (reference sequence). The DNA for the CDR3 is TGCAGTGCTAGCGGGACCAATCAGCCCCAGCATTTT. This translates into CSASGTNQPQHF.

This clonotype was seen repeatedly, ten times or more. This chain connects TRBV11-2 to TRBJ1-1, with D perhaps TRBD1 (5 bases). The V gene's germline CDR1 is SGHAT and CDR2 FQNNGV. The CDR3 runs 15 residues. With 2 bases removed from V and 6 bases from J, the gap between germline ends came to 16 bases. The CDR3 nucleotides are TGTGCCAGCAGCTTATCGGGGACCCTCGGCTCTGAAGCTTTCTTT. The encoded protein is CASSLSGTLGSEAFF. The whole variable domain, filled in from reference TRBV11-2 and TRBJ1-1, reads EAGVAQSPRYKIIEKRQSVAFWCNPISGHATLYWYQQILGQGPKLLIQFQNNGVVDDSQLPKDRFSAERLKGVDSTLKIQPAKLEDSAVYLCASSLSGTLGSEAFFGQGTRLTVV.

This clonotype appeared many times. This sequence joins TRBV7-9 and TRBJ2-3; D perhaps matches TRBD2 (5 bases). The CDR3 is 16 amino acids. V lost 1 base and J lost 5, with 16 bases in between. Germline-derived CDR1 and CDR2 are SEHNR and FQNEAQ (reference sequence). The CDR3, as DNA: TGTGCCAGCAGCTTAGAAAGGACCCTCCGGGAAGATACGCAGTATTTT. It is translated as CASSLERTLREDTQYF.

The sample holds many counts of this clonotype. V and J are TRBV10-3 and TRBJ2-3, with TRBD2 identical over 14 bases. Germline V gene data show CDR1 as ENHRY and CDR2 as SYGVKD. The CDR3 sequence is 17 residues long. With V trimmed by 4 bases and J by 4 bases, 7 bases remained unmatched. CDR3 protein: CAISAGLAGVSPDTQYF. The CDR3 DNA follows: TGTGCCATCAGTGCGGGACTAGCGGGAGTCAGCCCAGATACGCAGTATTTT.

In its sample, this clonotype was seen many times. J is TRBJ2-3 and V is TRBV20-1; TRBD2 matches 12 bases. This CDR3 contains 17 residues. CDR1 and CDR2 from the germline V gene are DFQATT and SNEGSKA (reference sequence). The CDR3 here is CTATRLAGVTSTDTQYF. The CDR3 coding sequence is TGCACAGCCACAAGACTAGCGGGAGTAACTAGCACAGATACGCAGTATTTT.

The table lists this clonotype with many counts. The genes are TRBV24-1 and TRBJ1-2; no firm D call. The CDR3 runs to 12 residues. V lost 4 bases, J lost 2 bases, and 4 bases lay in between. The germline CDR1 and CDR2 sequences are KGHDR and SFDVKD. The CDR3 here is CATSELNYGYTF. CDR3 DNA: TGTGCCACCAGTGAACTGAACTATGGCTACACCTTC.

In this sample, this clonotype turned up many times. The genes are TRBV11-3 and TRBJ2-1; D not certain. Looked up from germline, CDR1 is SGHNT and CDR2 is YENEEA. The CDR3 spans 18 residues. Trimming took 3 bases from V and 1 from J, leaving 19 bases between them. The CDR3 DNA follows: TGTGCCAGCAGCTTTGGGCCTGCAGGCCGATCGTCCTACAATGAGCAGTTCTTC. Residues: CASSFGPAGRSSYNEQFF.

J is TRBJ2-7 and V is TRBV25-1, with TRBD2 matching 15 bases. This CDR3 contains 16 residues. Trimming took 4 bases from V and 3 from J; bases not matched to a gene: 4. CDR1 is MGHDK, CDR2 SYGVNS, per germline. The CDR3 DNA reads TGTGCCAGCAGTGGCCGGACTAGCGGGAGGGTCTACGAGCAGTACTTC. Its translation: CASSGRTSGRVYEQYF.

This clonotype was observed at least ten times. The V call is TRBV7-2, the J call TRBJ1-6, with unresolved D. V lost 5 bases to trimming and J lost 10 bases, with 15 bases between them. This CDR3 region has 14 residues. The germline gives CDR1 SGHTA, CDR2 FQGNSA. The CDR3: CASSPTSGGSPLHF. The CDR3 DNA follows: TGTGCCAGCAGCCCTACATCGGGCGGGTCACCCCTCCACTTT.

This clonotype came up many times. The J gene is TRBJ2-2, the V gene TRBV5-1; TRBD1 matches 8 bases. The germline V gene has CDR1 SGHRS and CDR2 YFSETQ. Trimming cost V 0 bases and J 3 bases; bases outside gene matches: 1. CDR3 length: 15 residues. For the CDR3, the DNA is TGCGCCAGCAGCTTGGCCAGGGGGCACACCGGGGAGCTGTTTTTT. Amino acids: CASSLARGHTGELFF.

This clonotype was seen a few times. The chain couples TRBV12-3 or TRBV12-4 to TRBJ2-7; D is undetermined. This CDR3 has 12 residues. V was trimmed by 6 bases and J by 4 bases, leaving 10 bases between them. The CDR3 DNA is TGTGCCAGCAGCCGAGTCGAGTACGAGCAGTACTTC. It yields the protein CASSRVEYEQYF.

The chain carries TRBV11-2 and TRBJ2-7; 7 nucleotides align to TRBD2. Losses at the gene ends were 4 bases for V and 6 bases for J; bases not matched to a gene: 12. The CDR3 sequence is 15 residues long. The germline V gene has CDR1 SGHAT and CDR2 FQNNGV. In DNA form, the CDR3 reads TGTGCCAGCAGCTGGGGGGGGACCCCGAGGGGCGAGCAGTACTTC. It yields the protein CASSWGGTPRGEQYF.

CDR3 sequence reads: CATSQNSPLHF. Written as DNA, the CDR3 is TGTGCCACCAGTCAGAATTCACCCCTCCACTTT. This rearrangement joins TRBV15 to TRBJ1-6, with unresolved D. V was trimmed by 6 bases and J by 7 bases, leaving 4 bases between them. This CDR3 region has 11 residues. The V gene's germline CDR1 is LNHNV and CDR2 YYDKDF (reference sequence).

This chain links TRBV20-1 with TRBJ2-4; D is perhaps TRBD1 or TRBD2 (5 bases each). Germline V gene sequence: CDR1 DFQATT, CDR2 SNEGSKA (reference sequence). Trimming shortened V by 1 base and J by 6 bases, and 22 bases separated the two germline ends. The CDR3 consists of 17 residues. CDR3 region: CSARGGAVARVINIQYF. The CDR3, as DNA: TGCAGTGCTAGAGGAGGGGCGGTTGCCCGAGTCATAAACATTCAGTACTTC.

The J gene is TRBJ2-1, the V gene TRBV20-1, with TRBD2 identical over 8 bases. The V gene's germline CDR1 is DFQATT and CDR2 SNEGSKA (reference sequence). There are 14 residues in the CDR3. V shed 6 bases, J shed 6 bases, and the junction held 10 bases outside the gene matches. CDR3: CSAHTGLGPNEQFF. The DNA for the CDR3 is TGCAGTGCCCACACGGGACTAGGCCCCAATGAGCAGTTCTTC.

This clonotype was observed a few times. V gene TRBV11-2 combines with J gene TRBJ2-5, with unresolved D. V lost 2 bases and J lost 7, with 8 bases in between. Germline V gene data show CDR1 as SGHAT and CDR2 as FQNNGV. This CDR3 comprises 12 residues. DNA for the CDR3: TGTGCCAGCAGCTTACAGTTACGGACCCAGTACTTC. It yields the protein CASSLQLRTQYF. Using reference TRBV11-2 and TRBJ2-5 for the parts outside the CDR3, the full variable domain is EAGVAQSPRYKIIEKRQSVAFWCNPISGHATLYWYQQILGQGPKLLIQFQNNGVVDDSQLPKDRFSAERLKGVDSTLKIQPAKLEDSAVYLCASSLQLRTQYFGPGTRLLVL.

At least ten counts were recorded for this clonotype. The genes are TRBV2 and TRBJ1-1; no definite D call. The V and J ends lost 7 bases and 2 bases respectively, with 14 bases between them. Germline V gives CDR1 SNHLY, CDR2 FYNNEI. CDR3 length equals 14 residues. The CDR3 DNA is TGTGCCAGCACGTACGGAGGTTATAACACTGAAGCTTTCTTT. Protein: CASTYGGYNTEAFF.

The CDR3 region has the DNA TGTGCCATCAGTGAAGGGATGCAAGAGACCCAGTACTTC. Translated, it gives CAISEGMQETQYF. This chain uses TRBV10-3 with TRBJ2-5; D not resolved. Germline V gene data show CDR1 as ENHRY and CDR2 as SYGVKD. Trimming removed 3 bases at V and 2 bases at J, with 7 bases between. The CDR3 is 13 residues long.

This clonotype was detected a few times. The chain carries TRBV7-3 and TRBJ1-6; perhaps TRBD1 as D (5 bases). Germline V gives CDR1 SGHTA, CDR2 FQGTGA. V was trimmed by 4 bases and J by 2 bases, leaving 6 bases between them. The CDR3 sequence is 14 residues long. CDR3 DNA sequence: TGTGCCAGCAGCTCGGACACCTATAATTCACCCCTCCACTTT. As protein: CASSSDTYNSPLHF.

This clonotype came up many times. The chain links TRBV10-3 to TRBJ2-6, with a tentative D call TRBD1 (5 bases). Germline values: CDR1 ENHRY, CDR2 SYGVKD. CDR3 length: 14 amino acids. The V end lost 8 bases, the J end lost 0 bases, and 8 bases lay between the germline ends. CDR3 coding DNA: TGTGCCATCGGGGCTAGCTCTGGGGCCAACGTCCTGACTTTC. The encoded protein is CAIGASSGANVLTF.